The present entry profiles one TCR beta chain with its context. The method was immunoSEQ multiplex PCR; TCRdb's version includes in-frame clones alone and lacks a portion of them. The sample consists of approximately 170,000 clones, about 84% of them appearing once. This CDR3 is built from 15 residues. V shed 4 bases and J 5 bases; nucleotides not matched to a gene: 7. Germline-derived CDR1 and CDR2 are SNHLY and FYNNEI. Participants came from roughly 23 US areas, aged about 18 to 100 years. This sample is part of a study of blood T cell repertoires in COVID-19. Overall study: The origin of the acute and convalescent COVID-19 samples was the United States, Italy and Spain.

The chain links TRBV2 to TRBJ1-1, with 10 nucleotides matching TRBD1. The receptor's source is a man between 35 and 55 years old who had recovered from COVID-19. Sequenced: PBMCs or T cells enriched from blood (not recorded which). The DNA for the CDR3 is TGTGCCAGCAGTGGGGACAGGGGAAGGAAAACTGAAGCTTTCTTT. It is translated as CASSGDRGRKTEAFF.